The T cell receptor (beta chain) under discussion was sequenced for a study of T cells in Graves' hyperthyroidism and ophthalmopathy. Study results and limitations: Ophthalmopathy and stable hyperthyroidism were told apart by a 13 V-J model.

The CDR3 sequence is 13 residues long. V lost 5 bases and J lost 3, with 11 bases in between. Germline lookup yields CDR1 SGHNT and CDR2 YENEEA. Researchers barred patients who had uncontrolled infection, other autoimmune disease, pregnancy or lactation. Diagnoses were made from clinical symptoms, serum measures (thyroxine and TRAb), thyroid ultrasound and orbital computed tomography. This clonotype was detected many times. What it recognizes is unknown. Amplification yielded TCR beta CDR3 regions, with RNA transcripts as the source. Carried out on the TCR CDR3, a first-round RT-PCR used the HTBI primer set. A single record per CDR3 protein comes from TCRdb applying MiXCR to the multiplex PCR reads. This sample has about 620,000 distinct CDR3 sequences, with around 15% found just once.

The TCR originated in a woman younger than 45 with Graves' hyperthyroidism. The V and J genes are TRBV11-3 and TRBJ2-7; the D gene is possibly TRBD1 (6 bases). Sample: blood. CDR3 in amino acids: CASSPGDVYEQYF. CDR3 DNA sequence: TGTGCCAGCAGCCCAGGGGACGTCTACGAGCAGTACTTC.